This T cell receptor beta chain stems from a study of blood T cell repertoires in COVID-19. The wider study: The samples span acute and convalescent COVID-19 from the United States, Italy and Spain. T cells, B-cell-depleted T cells, or PBMCs provided the cDNA or gDNA that served as material.

As originally analysed: Amplification of reference gene primers was used by the study to estimate nucleated cell counts. Here immunoSEQ multiplex PCR was the method, and the copy in TCRdb shows in-frame clones only, minus some. D and trimming were read from the DNA, whereas the V and J calls and clone size are those reported in that table. The sample shows 250,000 to 400,000 clones, around nine tenths of them seen only once. The CDR3 is made up of 13 amino acids. Germline V gene sequence: CDR1 SGHRS, CDR2 YFSETQ. Trimming pared 5 bases from V and 2 bases from J, leaving 11 bases between. The V and J genes are TRBV5-1 and TRBJ2-7; perhaps TRBD1 as D (5 bases). The sequence came from a man in his forties or fifties with active or convalescent COVID-19. Sequenced sample: peripheral blood. CDR3 loop: CASRRQGAYEQYF. DNA of the CDR3: TGCGCCAGCAGGCGGCAGGGCGCCTACGAGCAGTACTTC.